The 27 T cell receptor beta chains in this list originate from one sample, sequenced in a study of blood T cell repertoires in COVID-19. Sequenced by immunoSEQ multiplex PCR; TCRdb stores in-frame clones only, minus some. The sample has a few hundred thousand clones, roughly four fifths seen once. The source material was PBMCs or T cells enriched from blood (not recorded which). These receptors all come from a woman aged 50 to 60 who had recovered from COVID-19.

The chain couples TRBV7-9 to TRBJ1-1; D may be TRBD1 (6 bases). V was cut by 5 bases and J by 3 bases, with 10 bases left in between. Germline-derived CDR1 and CDR2 are SEHNR and FQNEAQ (reference sequence). The CDR3 length is 13 residues. CDR3: CASSLDRHTEAFF. The CDR3 DNA reads TGTGCCAGCAGCCTCGACAGGCACACTGAAGCTTTCTTT.

This sequence joins TRBV9 and TRBJ2-5, with D perhaps TRBD1 (5 bases). The V and J ends lost 4 bases and 5 bases respectively, with 21 bases between them. CDR1 and CDR2 from the germline V gene are SGDLS and YYNGEE. There are 16 residues in the CDR3. CDR3 amino acids: CASSPLGKGSVETQYF. The CDR3 DNA reads TGTGCCAGCAGCCCCCTTGGCAAGGGGTCCGTCGAGACCCAGTACTTC. Full variable domain (outside the CDR3, taken from reference TRBV9 and TRBJ2-5): DSGVTQTPKHLITATGQRVTLRCSPRSGDLSVYWYQQSLDQGLQFLIQYYNGEERAKGNILERFSAQQFPDLHSELNLSSLELGDSALYFCASSPLGKGSVETQYFGPGTRLLVL.

The chain has TRBV30 and TRBJ2-2; TRBD2 agrees at 16 bases. With V trimmed by 1 base and J by 4 bases, 3 bases remained unmatched. Germline loops: CDR1 GTSNPN, CDR2 SVGIG (reference sequence). This CDR3 has 17 amino acids. CDR3: CAWSEGTSGRVTGELFF. Written as DNA, the CDR3 is TGTGCCTGGAGTGAAGGGACTAGCGGGAGGGTCACCGGGGAGCTGTTTTTT.

The chain joins TRBV21-1 to TRBJ1-5; the table gives TRBD1 as D, unverified against the DNA. TRBV21-1 represents a pseudogene. This CDR3 contains 14 residues. Here the CDR3 DNA reads TGTGCCAGCCCCCCATATCAGGGTAATCAGCCCCAGCATTTT. Translating gives CASPPYQGNQPQHF.

This chain uses TRBV28 with TRBJ2-3, with TRBD2 matching 10 bases. The CDR3 is 16 amino acids. Trimming removed 6 bases from V and 2 bases from J; junction bases left unmatched: 8. CDR1 and CDR2 (germline): MDHEN, SYDVKM. The CDR3 DNA follows: TGTGCCAGCAGCTTTAGCGGGGGGACGCACACAGATACGCAGTATTTT. The encoded protein is CASSFSGGTHTDTQYF. The full variable domain, rest sourced from reference TRBV28 and TRBJ2-3, is DVKVTQSSRYLVKRTGEKVFLECVQDMDHENMFWYRQDPGLGLRLIYFSYDVKMKEKGDIPEGYSVSREKKERFSLILESASTNQTSMYLCASSFSGGTHTDTQYFGPGTRLTVL.

The genes are TRBV4-3 and TRBJ1-4; D might be TRBD1 (5 bases). V was cut by 4 bases and J by 4 bases, with 10 bases left in between. Per germline, CDR1 LGHNA and CDR2 YSLEER. The CDR3 extends over 14 amino acids. The CDR3 is CASSPGPSNEKLFF. CDR3 DNA sequence: TGCGCCAGCAGCCCAGGGCCTAGTAATGAAAAACTGTTTTTT.

The rearrangement joins TRBV20-1 to TRBJ1-1; D gene unclear. The germline CDR1 and CDR2 sequences are DFQATT and SNEGSKA (reference sequence). CDR3 size: 11 residues. Trimming took off 6 bases at V and 1 base at J, with 6 bases between the two ends. The chain's CDR3 is CSAGENTEAFF. The DNA for the CDR3 is TGCAGTGCCGGGGAGAACACTGAAGCTTTCTTT.

V gene TRBV19 combines with J gene TRBJ1-1; 10 nucleotides align to TRBD1. V trimming: 10 bases; J trimming: 1 base; junction bases outside the gene matches: 6. The CDR3 has 14 residues. CDR1 and CDR2 from the germline V gene are LNHDA and SQIVND (reference sequence). CDR3 nucleotides: TGTGCCACCCAGTGGGACAGGGGGAACACTGAAGCTTTCTTT. It is translated as CATQWDRGNTEAFF.

This clone was counted between two and nine times. The chain combines TRBV5-5 with TRBJ1-3; D ambiguous. Germline CDR1 reads SGHKS; CDR2 reads YYEKEE (reference sequence). V dropped 4 bases and J dropped 3 bases, with 11 bases sitting between them. The CDR3 contains 14 residues. As DNA, the CDR3 is TGTGCCAGCAGCGTCGAGGGTTTTGGAAACACCATATATTTT. The encoded protein is CASSVEGFGNTIYF. Full variable domain (remainder filled in from reference TRBV5-5 and TRBJ1-3): DAGVTQSPTHLIKTRGQQVTLRCSPISGHKSVSWYQQVLGQGPQFIFQYYEKEERGRGNFPDRFSARQFPNYSSELNVNALLLGDSALYLCASSVEGFGNTIYFGEGSWLTVV.

V is TRBV27 and J is TRBJ2-5; maybe TRBD2 (5 bases). Germline V gives CDR1 MNHEY, CDR2 SMNVEV (reference sequence). The CDR3 spans 17 residues. Deletions cut 5 bases from V and 5 bases from J, with 24 bases between. CDR3: CASSRIPSSSRGETQYF. The CDR3 nucleotides read TGTGCCAGCAGTCGGATCCCCTCCTCCAGCAGAGGGGAGACCCAGTACTTC.

The J gene is TRBJ2-6, the V gene TRBV6-2 or TRBV6-3; 12 nucleotides agree with TRBD1. CDR3 size: 20 residues. The V gene end was trimmed by 4 bases and the J gene end by 0 bases; junction bases not matched to a gene: 10. Germline V gene sequence: CDR1 MNHEY, CDR2 SVGEGT. This CDR3 is CASSFPEGGQGASGANVLTF. In DNA form, the CDR3 reads TGTGCCAGCAGTTTCCCCGAGGGGGGACAGGGGGCCTCTGGGGCCAACGTCCTGACTTTC.

The chain carries TRBV6-5 and TRBJ1-2, with a tentative D call TRBD1 (5 bases). Germline V lookup: CDR1 MNHEY, CDR2 SVGAGI. V dropped 6 bases and J dropped 8 bases, with 16 bases sitting between them. This CDR3 is 13 amino acids long. The CDR3 reads CASSPGDERGYTF. The CDR3 nucleotides read TGTGCCAGCAGCCCGGGGGACGAGAGGGGCTACACCTTC.

The chain is built from TRBV18 and TRBJ1-2; no clear D. Per the germline V gene, CDR1 is KGHSH and CDR2 is LQKENI. Trimming removed 6 bases from V and 3 bases from J, with 20 bases in between. The CDR3 spans 16 residues. The CDR3 DNA sequence: TGTGCCAGCTCGCCTGGGCCTCCGGGAGGCGACTATGGCTACACCTTC. Its translation is CASSPGPPGGDYGYTF.

This chain uses TRBV6-5 with TRBJ2-1; the D is unclear. Trimming pared 0 bases from V and 7 bases from J, leaving 13 bases between. Germline lookup yields CDR1 MNHEY and CDR2 SVGAGI. This CDR3 has 15 amino acids. This CDR3 reads CASSYSTTLGNEQFF. Written as DNA, the CDR3 is TGTGCCAGCAGTTACTCGACGACTCTCGGGAATGAGCAGTTCTTC.

The V call is TRBV6-5, the J call TRBJ1-1, with D tentatively TRBD1 (6 bases). The V end was cut by 6 bases, the J end by 0 bases, with 14 bases between. The length of the CDR3 is 15 residues. CDR1 and CDR2 (germline): MNHEY, SVGAGI. The DNA for the CDR3 is TGTGCCAGCAGCAGCCAGGGGTGGCTGAACACTGAAGCTTTCTTT. It yields the protein CASSSQGWLNTEAFF.

The sample holds one count of this clone. The chain is built from TRBV7-3 and TRBJ1-1; 9 nucleotides align to TRBD1. V dropped 9 bases and J dropped 11; count of bases not matched to a gene: 13. The germline V gene encodes CDR1 SGHTA and CDR2 FQGTGA. This CDR3 is 13 amino acids long. The CDR3 DNA reads as TGTGCCAGTAGACAGGGGGTCGACGCCGCGGCTTTCTTT. Its translation is CASRQGVDAAAFF.

The chain couples TRBV9 to TRBJ2-5; 8 bases fit TRBD1. The length of the CDR3 is 15 residues. Germline V gene lookup returns CDR1 SGDLS and CDR2 YYNGEE. J lost 5 bases, V lost 3 bases, and 9 bases had no gene match. CDR3 in amino acids: CASSGRTGPSETQYF. In nucleotides, the CDR3 is TGTGCCAGCAGCGGACGGACAGGGCCCTCGGAGACCCAGTACTTC. Using reference TRBV9 and TRBJ2-5 for the parts outside the CDR3, the full variable domain is DSGVTQTPKHLITATGQRVTLRCSPRSGDLSVYWYQQSLDQGLQFLIQYYNGEERAKGNILERFSAQQFPDLHSELNLSSLELGDSALYFCASSGRTGPSETQYFGPGTRLLVL.

Concerning this clone: Other DNA sequences in the sample encode the same CDR3. The chain links TRBV5-1 to TRBJ2-5; D gene unclear. V gave up 3 bases and J gave up 1 base, with 4 bases separating them. Germline CDR1 and CDR2: SGHRS and YFSETQ. This CDR3 comprises 12 residues. The CDR3 loop reads CASSSSQETQYF. CDR3 DNA sequence: TGCGCCAGCAGCTCTAGCCAAGAGACCCAGTACTTC.

The chain uses TRBV10-2 and TRBJ2-1; the match to TRBD2 covers 11 bases. The CDR3 contains 15 residues. From germline, CDR1 is WSHSY and CDR2 SAAADI. Trimming removed 6 bases from V and 7 bases from J; junction bases left unmatched: 8. CDR3 DNA: TGCGCCAGCAGCTTAGCGGGAGGGTCTTGGAATGAGCAGTTCTTC. It encodes CASSLAGGSWNEQFF.

The count of this clone is one. Here the CDR3 DNA reads TGTGCCAGCAGTTATCGGACAGGCAATCAGCCCCAGCATTTT. This encodes CASSYRTGNQPQHF. The rearrangement links TRBV6-5 to TRBJ1-5, with D perhaps matching TRBD1 (6 bases). With 3 bases removed from V and 2 bases from J, the gap between germline ends came to 8 bases. CDR3 length: 14 residues. CDR1 and CDR2 from the germline V gene are MNHEY and SVGAGI.

The chain recombines TRBV19 with TRBJ2-7; 10 bases map to TRBD1. Germline assignment: CDR1 LNHDA and CDR2 SQIVND (reference sequence). The CDR3 runs to 15 residues. V shed 4 bases, J shed 4 bases, and the junction held 7 bases outside the gene matches. CDR3 bases: TGTGCCAGTAGTACCCCGGGACAGGGGTTTTACGAGCAGTACTTC. It yields the protein CASSTPGQGFYEQYF.

The V call is TRBV30, the J call TRBJ1-4; D uncertain. Germline CDR1 and CDR2: GTSNPN and SVGIG (reference sequence). Trimming took off 2 bases at V and 5 bases at J, with 6 bases between the two ends. CDR3 length equals 12 residues. The CDR3 sequence is CAWSLGNEKLFF. CDR3 coding DNA: TGTGCCTGGAGTTTGGGCAATGAAAAACTGTTTTTT.

This chain links TRBV13 with TRBJ1-1; D is unclear. The CDR3 is made up of 13 amino acids. Trimming took off 4 bases at V and 1 base at J, with 7 bases between the two ends. In germline, CDR1 is PRHDT, CDR2 FYEKMQ (reference sequence). CDR3 bases: TGTGCCAGCAGCTACGGGTCGAACACTGAAGCTTTCTTT. This translates into CASSYGSNTEAFF.

On this clone itself: Other DNA variants within this sample encode the same CDR3. The chain has TRBV19 and TRBJ1-3, with D perhaps matching TRBD1 (5 bases). The length of the CDR3 is 14 residues. Germline V gene lookup returns CDR1 LNHDA and CDR2 SQIVND (reference sequence). The V gene lost 3 bases and the J gene lost 0 bases, with 6 bases spanning the gap. The CDR3 loop reads CASSIDSSGNTIYF. In nucleotides, the CDR3 is TGTGCCAGTAGTATTGACAGCTCTGGAAACACCATATATTTT.

This chain joins TRBV30 and TRBJ1-2, with D hard to call. This CDR3 contains 14 residues. In germline, CDR1 is GTSNPN, CDR2 SVGIG (reference sequence). Trimming took 4 bases from V and 4 from J, leaving 16 bases between them. The CDR3 protein is CAWIQAPNAYGYTF. In DNA, the CDR3 is TGTGCCTGGATCCAAGCTCCAAACGCCTATGGCTACACCTTC.

The chain joins TRBV5-1 to TRBJ2-7, with 8 bases aligning to TRBD1. The CDR3 has 17 residues. V trimming: 1 base; J trimming: 4 bases; junction bases outside the gene matches: 13. Germline lookup yields CDR1 SGHRS and CDR2 YFSETQ. The CDR3 sequence: CASSLSVGSGGVYEQYF. DNA for the CDR3: TGCGCCAGCAGCTTGTCTGTTGGGTCAGGGGGCGTATACGAGCAGTACTTC.

The genes are TRBV6-1 and TRBJ2-4; perhaps TRBD2 as D (5 bases). This CDR3 region has 14 residues. Trimming stripped 1 base from V and 9 bases from J, with 13 bases between. Germline loops: CDR1 MNHNS, CDR2 SASEGT. The CDR3 nucleotides read TGTGCCAGCAGTGAAGGGGGATCACGGGGCATTCAGTACTTC. It encodes CASSEGGSRGIQYF.